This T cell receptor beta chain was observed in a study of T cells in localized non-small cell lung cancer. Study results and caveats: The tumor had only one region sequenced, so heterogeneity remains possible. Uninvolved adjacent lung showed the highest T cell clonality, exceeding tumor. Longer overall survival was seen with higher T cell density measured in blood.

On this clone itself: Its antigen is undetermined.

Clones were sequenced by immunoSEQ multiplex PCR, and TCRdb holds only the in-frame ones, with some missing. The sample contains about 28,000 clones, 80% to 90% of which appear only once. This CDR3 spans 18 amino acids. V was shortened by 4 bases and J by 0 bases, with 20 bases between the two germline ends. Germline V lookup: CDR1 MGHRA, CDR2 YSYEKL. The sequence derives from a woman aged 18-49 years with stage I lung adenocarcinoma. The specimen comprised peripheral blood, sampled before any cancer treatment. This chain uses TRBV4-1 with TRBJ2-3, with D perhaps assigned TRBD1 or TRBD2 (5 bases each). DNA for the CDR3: TGCGCCAGCAGCCCAAGTAGCGAGACAGCTCCTAGCACAGATACGCAGTATTTT. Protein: CASSPSSETAPSTDTQYF.